Given below is one T cell receptor beta chain in context. Its specificity is unknown. The source of the sample is a study of T cell repertoires in cytomegalovirus infection. About the research overall: Well-studied HLA-B-restricted epitopes and recently identified HLA-C-restricted epitopes of CMV were both used in the study. CMV infection together with matching HLA type was indicated by public TCR beta signatures. Findings of the study overall: CMV carriers with the relevant HLA were identified by cumulative public TCR beta family frequency.

V was clipped by 6 bases and J by 2 bases, with 10 bases between them. Germline V CDR1 and CDR2: SGHVT, SQSDAQ. The CDR3 consists of 13 residues. MiXCR, run by TCRdb on the reads, gives a single entry per CDR3 protein. The repertoire holds some 940,000 distinct CDR3 sequences, with about a third as singletons. This TCR derives from a human donor in good health (CMV status not recorded). Some clones in this sample may be carry-over from other donors' samples. The V call is TRBV7-4, the J call TRBJ1-1; the D is unclear. The starting material was cultured CD8+ T cells from PBMCs, obtained from culture after CMV antigen stimulation. CDR3 amino acids: CASRLEANTEAFF. CDR3 in DNA: TGTGCCAGCAGACTCGAAGCTAACACTGAAGCTTTCTTT.